The present TCR beta chain was sequenced within a study of T cells in Graves' hyperthyroidism and ophthalmopathy. The CDR3 has 16 amino acids. CDR1 and CDR2 (germline): MNHEY, SMNVEV (reference sequence). V lost 3 bases and J 8 bases, leaving 22 bases between the germline ends. The sample holds many counts of this clonotype. Those with hyperthyroidism were 18 to 65 years old, newly diagnosed, and ill for under 2 months. The source material, RNA transcripts, was used to amplify TCR beta CDR3 regions. The study used the HTBI primer set for a first-round RT-PCR of the TCR CDR3. TCRdb recomputed calls from the multiplex PCR reads with MiXCR, one row per CDR3 protein. The sample has some 620,000 distinct CDR3 sequences, roughly 16% seen once; the top ten hold around 3.9%.

Sequenced input: blood. This TCR came from a woman aged 25 to 39 with Graves' hyperthyroidism. V is TRBV27 and J is TRBJ1-2; possible D gene TRBD1, 5 bases. The CDR3 bases are TGTGCCAGCAGTTTCACCCCCGGGTGGACAACGGGGGGCTACACCTTC. It specifies CASSFTPGWTTGGYTF.